This TCR beta chain was sequenced in a study of glioma-infiltrating T cells. The germline V gene encodes CDR1 SGHDN and CDR2 FVKESK. The V segment lost 10 bases and the J segment 5 bases; nucleotides outside the gene matches: 4. The CDR3 extends over 13 amino acids. Amplification of TCR alpha and beta CDR3 regions from RNA used iRepertoire nested multiplex PCR. Tissue mRNA or PBMC total RNA, roughly 100-400 ng, went into one-step reverse transcription and amplification. MiXCR, run by TCRdb on the multiplex PCR reads, gives a single entry per CDR3 protein. The sample includes tens of thousands of distinct CDR3 sequences, 23% of them seen just once. Notes on the study in general: Very few CDR3 sequences were shared between tissue and blood. Above-expected tissue-blood divergence occurred in all gliomas, most in low-grade ones.

This clonotype was recorded at least ten times. Its specificity is not known. The chain carries TRBV14 and TRBJ1-6; 8 bases fit TRBD1. This clonotype was obtained from a human donor with low-grade glioma or glioblastoma, undergoing nonglioma brain surgery, or in good health (not recorded which). Material for sequencing was glioma tissue, nonneoplastic brain tissue, or PBMCs (not recorded which). CDR3 nucleotides: TGTGCCACCAGGACAGGGAATAATTCACCCCTCCACTTT. This sequence encodes CATRTGNNSPLHF.